These 28 T cell receptor beta chains share one sample of origin, sequenced in a study of CD8 T cells in ankylosing spondylitis. TCRdb recomputed calls from the 5' RACE reads with MiXCR, one row per CDR3 protein. The sample comprises about 340,000 distinct CDR3 sequences, under 15% of which are singletons, and 1.1% rests with the top ten. The sample comprised blood, either unsorted or a sorted T cell fraction (not recorded which). These receptor sequences come from a male donor with ankylosing spondylitis or in good health (not recorded which).

The V and J genes are TRBV4-1 and TRBJ2-7; D is possibly TRBD1 or TRBD2 (5 bases each). CDR3 length equals 14 residues. Germline V gene lookup returns CDR1 MGHRA and CDR2 YSYEKL. Trimming took off 4 bases at V and 3 bases at J, with 13 bases between the two ends. The CDR3 DNA reads as TGCGCCAGCAGCCCCGGGACGGATTTCTACGAGCAGTACTTC. Amino acids: CASSPGTDFYEQYF.

This clonotype was counted a few times. The chain carries TRBV7-9 and TRBJ1-4; 9 bases match TRBD1. Trimming at V came to 5 bases and at J to 7 bases, leaving 8 bases not matched to a gene. The germline gives CDR1 SEHNR, CDR2 FQNEAQ (reference sequence). The CDR3 loop spans 15 amino acids. This CDR3 is CASSLTGGGGEKLFF. The CDR3 DNA reads TGTGCCAGCAGCCTCACAGGGGGCGGTGGTGAAAAACTGTTTTTT.

This clonotype was detected only a few times. CDR3 bases: TGTGCCAGCACCACCTCTGGAGTAGTGAGTAGGGAGACCCAGTACTTC. Translating gives CASTTSGVVSRETQYF. The chain joins TRBV5-5 to TRBJ2-5; no clear D gene. The CDR3 spans 16 residues. V lost 6 bases to trimming and J lost 5 bases, with 23 bases between them. Germline CDR1 and CDR2: SGHKS and YYEKEE (reference sequence). The full variable domain, in which reference TRBV5-5 and TRBJ2-5 provide the parts outside the CDR3, is DAGVTQSPTHLIKTRGQQVTLRCSPISGHKSVSWYQQVLGQGPQFIFQYYEKEERGRGNFPDRFSARQFPNYSSELNVNALLLGDSALYLCASTTSGVVSRETQYFGPGTRLLVL.

This clonotype was recorded at least ten times. The chain carries TRBV4-1 and TRBJ2-3; 7 bases line up with TRBD2. CDR1 MGHRA and CDR2 YSYEKL come from the germline V gene. The CDR3 runs 17 residues. The ends lost 1 base at V and 0 bases at J; junction bases unmatched: 7. The CDR3 region is CASSQGGREDSTDTQYF. The DNA for the CDR3 is TGCGCCAGCAGCCAAGGCGGTCGGGAGGATAGCACAGATACGCAGTATTTT.

This clonotype occurred a few times. This chain links TRBV12-3 or TRBV12-4 with TRBJ1-2; D possibly corresponds to TRBD1 (5 bases). CDR3 length equals 11 residues. Trimming removed 3 bases from V and 13 bases from J, with 12 bases in between. CDR3 in amino acids: CASSLVGGTTF. The CDR3 bases are TGTGCCAGCAGTTTGGTTGGGGGGACCACCTTC.

This clonotype showed up just a few times. The CDR3 sequence: CASRGSEQFF. CDR3 bases: TGTGCCTCCCGGGGGTCCGAGCAGTTCTTC. The V gene is TRBV30, the J gene TRBJ2-1; a possible D gene is TRBD2 (6 bases). The CDR3 sequence is 10 residues long. V was trimmed by 7 bases and J by 10 bases, leaving 11 bases between them. The germline gives CDR1 GTSNPN, CDR2 SVGIG (reference sequence).

This clonotype has only a few counts. Written as DNA, the CDR3 is TGTGCCAGCAGCGTAGGTGGACAGGGGAAGACCCAGTACTTC. This codes for CASSVGGQGKTQYF. The V and J genes are TRBV9 and TRBJ2-5; 9 bases align to TRBD1. After removal of 0 bases from V and 6 bases from J, the junction contained 3 bases not matched to a gene. Germline CDR1 SGDLS, CDR2 YYNGEE. The CDR3 totals 14 residues.

This rearrangement joins TRBV12-3 or TRBV12-4 to TRBJ1-5; tentatively, D is TRBD1 (5 bases). With 2 bases removed from V and 3 bases from J, the gap between germline ends came to 17 bases. The CDR3 is 17 residues long. The CDR3 region has the DNA TGTGCCAGCAGTTTAAGGCGAGGAGTGGGGGTCAATCAGCCCCAGCATTTT. It yields the protein CASSLRRGVGVNQPQHF.

This rearrangement joins TRBV9 to TRBJ2-7; D is undetermined. Germline V gene lookup returns CDR1 SGDLS and CDR2 YYNGEE. Trimming took off 0 bases at V and 2 bases at J, with 9 bases between the two ends. The CDR3 runs 14 residues. This chain's CDR3 is CASSVEVQPYEQYF. As DNA, the CDR3 is TGTGCCAGCAGCGTAGAGGTACAGCCCTACGAGCAGTACTTC.

This clonotype was seen more than once but under ten times. The chain is built from TRBV10-3 and TRBJ2-7, with TRBD2 identical over 9 bases. J lost 2 bases, V lost 7 bases, and 6 bases had no gene match. CDR1 is ENHRY, CDR2 SYGVKD, per germline. This CDR3 is 14 amino acids long. CDR3: CAITQAGGPYEQYF. The CDR3 nucleotides are TGTGCCATCACCCAAGCGGGAGGACCCTACGAGCAGTACTTC.

This clonotype was seen ten or more times. The chain has TRBV10-3 and TRBJ2-1, with 9 nucleotides matching TRBD2. The CDR3 spans 14 residues. J lost 2 bases, V lost 7 bases, and 3 bases had no gene match. Germline CDR1 ENHRY, CDR2 SYGVKD. In DNA form, the CDR3 reads TGTGCCATCATGCGGGGGGGAACCTACAATGAGCAGTTCTTC. The encoded protein is CAIMRGGTYNEQFF.

This clonotype has a handful of counts. V is TRBV25-1 and J is TRBJ1-5; TRBD1 aligns across 9 bases. Germline V gene lookup returns CDR1 MGHDK and CDR2 SYGVNS. The CDR3 length is 15 residues. After removal of 6 bases from V and 6 bases from J, the junction contained 9 bases not matched to a gene. DNA for the CDR3: TGTGCCAGCAGCCGAAAGGGGACAGGGAGTCAGCCCCAGCATTTT. This codes for CASSRKGTGSQPQHF.

This clonotype turned up a few times. V and J are TRBV12-3 or TRBV12-4 and TRBJ2-1; no clear D gene. The V end lost 6 bases, the J end lost 8 bases, and 11 bases lay between the germline ends. The CDR3 runs 12 residues. The CDR3 reads CASSPVDDEQFF. Here the CDR3 DNA reads TGTGCCAGCAGCCCGGTTGACGATGAGCAGTTCTTC.

This clonotype was detected a few times. The chain has TRBV19 and TRBJ2-5; D gene unclear. The germline CDR1 and CDR2 sequences are LNHDA and SQIVND (reference sequence). This CDR3 comprises 13 residues. V was pared by 5 bases and J by 4 bases, with 11 bases between. CDR3 DNA: TGTGCCAGTAGTGGGTACGTGGGAGAGACCCAGTACTTC. This codes for CASSGYVGETQYF.

This clonotype showed up many times. V is TRBV29-1 and J is TRBJ1-2; 7 bases map to TRBD1. Germline V gene sequence: CDR1 SQVTM, CDR2 ANQGSEA. CDR3 size: 14 residues. V shed 3 bases, J shed 4 bases, and the junction held 8 bases outside the gene matches. CDR3 coding DNA: TGCAGCGTTGACAACAGGGGTACGGGCTATGGCTACACCTTC. As protein: CSVDNRGTGYGYTF.

This clonotype was seen repeatedly, ten times or more. The J gene is TRBJ1-2, the V gene TRBV5-1; no clear D gene. V was shortened by 4 bases and J by 8 bases, with 21 bases between the two germline ends. This CDR3 has 15 residues. CDR1 is SGHRS, CDR2 YFSETQ, per germline. The CDR3 loop reads CASSTESRNSGGYTF. Written as DNA, the CDR3 is TGCGCCAGCAGCACCGAAAGTAGGAACTCTGGGGGCTACACCTTC. The full variable domain, in which reference TRBV5-1 and TRBJ1-2 provide the parts outside the CDR3, is KAGVTQTPRYLIKTRGQQVTLSCSPISGHRSVSWYQQTPGQGLQFLFEYFSETQRNKGNFPGRFSGRQFSNSRSEMNVSTLELGDSALYLCASSTESRNSGGYTFGSGTRLTVV.

This chain connects TRBV3-1 to TRBJ1-1, with 9 bases matching TRBD1. CDR3 length: 16 amino acids. Per germline, CDR1 LGHDT and CDR2 YNNKEL (reference sequence). V dropped 4 bases and J dropped 0; count of bases not matched to a gene: 6. Here the CDR3 reads CASSPGQGLMNTEAFF. In DNA, the CDR3 is TGTGCCAGCAGCCCGGGACAGGGCTTAATGAACACTGAAGCTTTCTTT.

This clonotype was seen at least ten times. This chain's CDR3 is CASSRTGLAGRSSYNEQFF. CDR3 nucleotide sequence: TGCGCCAGCAGCCGCACGGGACTAGCGGGGAGGAGCTCCTACAATGAGCAGTTCTTC. The V and J genes are TRBV4-1 and TRBJ2-1, with 13 nucleotides matching TRBD2. CDR1 and CDR2 from the germline V gene are MGHRA and YSYEKL. The V and J ends lost 4 bases and 0 bases, in that order; junction bases with no gene match: 9. The CDR3 extends over 19 amino acids.

The rearrangement joins TRBV2 to TRBJ1-4; unclear D gene. Trimming took off 5 bases at V and 5 bases at J, with 15 bases between the two ends. Per germline, CDR1 SNHLY and CDR2 FYNNEI. This CDR3 comprises 15 residues. The CDR3 spells CASSPVNSLNEKLFF. CDR3 nucleotide sequence: TGTGCCAGCAGTCCAGTTAACAGCCTAAATGAAAAACTGTTTTTT.

The rearrangement links TRBV20-1 to TRBJ1-3, with D perhaps matching TRBD1 (5 bases). CDR3 size: 15 residues. V was clipped by 4 bases and J by 0 bases, with 13 bases between them. Germline V gene lookup returns CDR1 DFQATT and CDR2 SNEGSKA (reference sequence). The CDR3 is CSAIVPGYSGNTIYF. The CDR3 DNA is TGCAGTGCTATTGTTCCAGGGTACTCTGGAAACACCATATATTTT.

This clonotype occurred a few times. V gene TRBV6-5 combines with J gene TRBJ2-2, with 8 bases lining up with TRBD2. Trimming at V came to 6 bases and at J to 13 bases, leaving 7 bases not matched to a gene. CDR1 MNHEY and CDR2 SVGAGI come from the germline V gene. The CDR3 contains 12 residues. The CDR3 sequence: CASSLSGVGLFF. The CDR3, as DNA: TGTGCCAGCAGCCTTAGCGGGGTGGGGCTGTTTTTT.

The table lists this clonotype with many counts. This chain connects TRBV12-3 or TRBV12-4 to TRBJ2-1, with 8 bases that match TRBD2. There are 16 residues in the CDR3. The ends lost 3 bases at V and 4 bases at J; junction bases unmatched: 8. The CDR3 DNA reads TGTGCCAGCAGTTTTTGGGGTAGCGGGGCTTACAATGAGCAGTTCTTC. Protein sequence: CASSFWGSGAYNEQFF.

This clonotype appeared a few times. As DNA, the CDR3 is TGCAGTGCTACAGAGCGGGGGTACAATGAGCAGTTCTTC. This translates into CSATERGYNEQFF. The V call is TRBV20-1, the J call TRBJ2-1; 8 bases are a match to TRBD2. CDR1 and CDR2 from the germline V gene are DFQATT and SNEGSKA (reference sequence). CDR3 size: 13 residues. The junction had 3 bases not matched to a gene; V was cut back by 4 bases and J by 4 bases.

The chain uses TRBV6-1 and TRBJ2-1; tentative D call: TRBD2 (6 bases). Germline CDR1 is MNHNS and CDR2 is SASEGT. V was clipped by 6 bases and J by 2 bases, with 17 bases between them. This CDR3 contains 16 residues. In DNA, the CDR3 is TGTGCCAGCAGCTCTTCCTCGGGAGTAACCTACAATGAGCAGTTCTTC. Translated: CASSSSSGVTYNEQFF.

The rearrangement joins TRBV29-1 to TRBJ1-2; D is perhaps TRBD1 (5 bases). Trimming took 7 bases from V and 5 from J, leaving 26 bases between them. CDR3 length: 16 amino acids. The V gene's germline CDR1 is SQVTM and CDR2 ANQGSEA. For the CDR3, the DNA is TGCAGCGCCGAGGGACCGGGACCAGGGATGGGATATGGCTACACCTTC. It is translated as CSAEGPGPGMGYGYTF.

CDR3 sequence reads: CASSLAPPSSSYNEQFF. CDR3 DNA sequence: TGCGCCAGCAGCTTGGCTCCGCCGTCGAGCTCCTACAATGAGCAGTTCTTC. The chain combines TRBV5-1 with TRBJ2-1; D call uncertain. The length of the CDR3 is 17 residues. Germline CDR1 reads SGHRS; CDR2 reads YFSETQ. The ends were cut back, 0 bases at V and 0 bases at J, with 13 bases in the middle.

This clonotype has only a few counts. This chain uses TRBV20-1 with TRBJ2-2, with 8 bases fitting TRBD2. Germline V gives CDR1 DFQATT, CDR2 SNEGSKA (reference sequence). The CDR3 length is 13 residues. Trimming cost V 6 bases and J 1 base; bases outside gene matches: 1. The CDR3 region has the DNA TGCAGTGCCGGGACTAGGAACACCGGGGAGCTGTTTTTT. Its translation: CSAGTRNTGELFF.

This clonotype was counted many times. This chain joins TRBV12-3 or TRBV12-4 and TRBJ1-3; the match to TRBD1 covers 10 bases. The CDR3 length is 15 residues. The ends lost 7 bases at V and 0 bases at J; junction bases unmatched: 3. The CDR3 bases are TGTGCCAGCATCCGGGACAGGGGCTCTGGAAACACCATATATTTT. Residues: CASIRDRGSGNTIYF.